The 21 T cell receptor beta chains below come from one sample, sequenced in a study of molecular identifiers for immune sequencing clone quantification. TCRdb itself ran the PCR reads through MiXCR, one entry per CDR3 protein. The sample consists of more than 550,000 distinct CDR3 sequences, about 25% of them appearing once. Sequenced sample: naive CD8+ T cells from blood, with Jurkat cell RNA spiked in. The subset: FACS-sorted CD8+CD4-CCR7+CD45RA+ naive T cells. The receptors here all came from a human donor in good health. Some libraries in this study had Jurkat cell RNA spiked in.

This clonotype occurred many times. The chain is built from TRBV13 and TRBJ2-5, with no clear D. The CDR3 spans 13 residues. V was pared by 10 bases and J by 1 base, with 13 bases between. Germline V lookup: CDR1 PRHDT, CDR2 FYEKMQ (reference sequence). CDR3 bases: TGTGCCACGCGCCGGCAGCCCCAAGAGACCCAGTACTTC. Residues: CATRRQPQETQYF.

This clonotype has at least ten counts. The CDR3 DNA reads as TGCGCCAGCAGCCAAGACACCGGACAGGGGGAGACCCAGTACTTC. It encodes CASSQDTGQGETQYF. This chain links TRBV4-3 with TRBJ2-5, with 9 bases identical to TRBD1. The V segment lost 0 bases and the J segment 5 bases; nucleotides outside the gene matches: 4. CDR3 length: 15 residues. Germline CDR1 is LGHNA and CDR2 is YSLEER.

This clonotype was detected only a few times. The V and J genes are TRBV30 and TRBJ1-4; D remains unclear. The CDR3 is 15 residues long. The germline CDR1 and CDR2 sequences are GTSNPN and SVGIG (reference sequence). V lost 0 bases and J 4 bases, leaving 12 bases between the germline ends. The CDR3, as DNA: TGTGCCTGGAGTGTGGTGGCAGAATATAATGAAAAACTGTTTTTT. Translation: CAWSVVAEYNEKLFF.

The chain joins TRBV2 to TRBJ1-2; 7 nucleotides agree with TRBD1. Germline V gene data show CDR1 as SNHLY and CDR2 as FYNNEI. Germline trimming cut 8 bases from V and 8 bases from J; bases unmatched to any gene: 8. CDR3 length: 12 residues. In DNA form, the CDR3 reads TGTGCCAGCGGGGGGACAGCCTACGGCTACACCTTC. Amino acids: CASGGTAYGYTF.

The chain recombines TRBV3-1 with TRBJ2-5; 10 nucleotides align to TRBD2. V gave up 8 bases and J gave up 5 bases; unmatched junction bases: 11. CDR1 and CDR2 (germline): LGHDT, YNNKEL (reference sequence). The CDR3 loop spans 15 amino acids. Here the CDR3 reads CASGLQREGWETQYF. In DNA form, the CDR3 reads TGTGCCAGCGGCTTGCAGCGGGAGGGATGGGAGACCCAGTACTTC.

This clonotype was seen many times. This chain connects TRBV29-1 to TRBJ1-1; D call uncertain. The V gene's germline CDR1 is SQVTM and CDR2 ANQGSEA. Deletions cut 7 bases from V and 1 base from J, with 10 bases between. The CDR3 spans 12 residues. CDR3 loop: CSAGPPNTEAFF. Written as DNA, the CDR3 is TGCAGCGCCGGTCCTCCGAACACTGAAGCTTTCTTT. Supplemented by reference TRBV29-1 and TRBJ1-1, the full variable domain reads SAVISQKPSRDICQRGTSLTIQCQVDSQVTMMFWYRQQPGQSLTLIATANQGSEATYESGFVIDKFPISRPNLTFSTLTVSNMSPEDSSIYLCSAGPPNTEAFFGQGTRLTVV.

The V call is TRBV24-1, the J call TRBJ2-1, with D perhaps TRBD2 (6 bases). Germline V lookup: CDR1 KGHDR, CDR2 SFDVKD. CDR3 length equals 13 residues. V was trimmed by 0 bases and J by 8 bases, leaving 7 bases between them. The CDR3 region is CATSDLGGYEQFF. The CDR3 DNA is TGTGCCACCAGTGATTTGGGGGGGTATGAGCAGTTCTTC.

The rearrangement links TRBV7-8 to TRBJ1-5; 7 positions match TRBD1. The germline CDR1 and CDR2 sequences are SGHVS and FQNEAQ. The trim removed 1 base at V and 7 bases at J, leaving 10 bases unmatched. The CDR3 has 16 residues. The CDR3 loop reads CASSLVGGQSKQPQHF. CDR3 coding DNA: TGTGCCAGCAGCTTAGTCGGGGGACAGTCCAAGCAGCCCCAGCATTTT.

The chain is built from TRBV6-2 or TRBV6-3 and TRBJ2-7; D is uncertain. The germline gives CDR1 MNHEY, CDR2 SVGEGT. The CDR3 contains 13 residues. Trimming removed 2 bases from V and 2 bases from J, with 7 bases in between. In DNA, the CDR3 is TGTGCCAGCAGTTACCCGGCTCCCTACGAGCAGTACTTC. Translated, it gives CASSYPAPYEQYF.

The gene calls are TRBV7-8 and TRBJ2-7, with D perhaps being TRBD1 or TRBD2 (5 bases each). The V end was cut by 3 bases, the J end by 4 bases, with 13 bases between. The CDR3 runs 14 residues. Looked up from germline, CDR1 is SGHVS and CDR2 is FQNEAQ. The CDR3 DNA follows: TGTGCCAGCAGCTTCCGGGACGCGGTTTACGAGCAGTACTTC. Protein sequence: CASSFRDAVYEQYF.

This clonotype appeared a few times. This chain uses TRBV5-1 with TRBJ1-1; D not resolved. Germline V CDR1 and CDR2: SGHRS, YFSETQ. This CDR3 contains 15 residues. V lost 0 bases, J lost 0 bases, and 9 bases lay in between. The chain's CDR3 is CASSLAQTMNTEAFF. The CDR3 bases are TGCGCCAGCAGCTTGGCACAGACTATGAACACTGAAGCTTTCTTT.

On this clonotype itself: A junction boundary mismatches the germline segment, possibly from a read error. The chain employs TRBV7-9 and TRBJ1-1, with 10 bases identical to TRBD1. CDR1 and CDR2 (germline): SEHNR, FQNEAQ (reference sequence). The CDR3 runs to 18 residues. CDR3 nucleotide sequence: TGTGCCAGCAGCTCACGCGGACAGGGGGATCTTGGGTACACTGAAGCTGTCTTT. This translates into CASSSRGQGDLGYTEAVF.

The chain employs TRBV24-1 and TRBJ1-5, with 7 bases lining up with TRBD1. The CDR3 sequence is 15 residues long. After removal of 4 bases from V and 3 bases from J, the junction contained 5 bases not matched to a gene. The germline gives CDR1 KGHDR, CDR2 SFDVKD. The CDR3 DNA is TGTGCCACCAGTGACCCGGGACAGAACAATCAGCCCCAGCATTTT. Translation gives CATSDPGQNNQPQHF.

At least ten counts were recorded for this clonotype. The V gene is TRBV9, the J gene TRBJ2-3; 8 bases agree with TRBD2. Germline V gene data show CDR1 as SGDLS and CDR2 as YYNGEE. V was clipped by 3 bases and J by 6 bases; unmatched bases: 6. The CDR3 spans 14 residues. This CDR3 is CASSGWTSSDTQYF. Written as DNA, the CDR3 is TGTGCCAGCAGCGGATGGACTAGCAGCGATACGCAGTATTTT.

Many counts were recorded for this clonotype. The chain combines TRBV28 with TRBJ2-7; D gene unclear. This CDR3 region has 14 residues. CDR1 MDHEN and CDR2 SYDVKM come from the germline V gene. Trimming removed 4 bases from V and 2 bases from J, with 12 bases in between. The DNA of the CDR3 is TGTGCCAGCAGTTCGTCTTTAAGGGCCTACGAGCAGTACTTC. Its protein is CASSSSLRAYEQYF.

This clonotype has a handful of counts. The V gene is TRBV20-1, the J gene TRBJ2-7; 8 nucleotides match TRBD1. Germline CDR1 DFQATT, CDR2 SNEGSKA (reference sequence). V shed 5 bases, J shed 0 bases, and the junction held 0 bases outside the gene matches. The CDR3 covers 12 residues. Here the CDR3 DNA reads TGCAGTGCTGACAGGGGCTCCTACGAGCAGTACTTC. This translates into CSADRGSYEQYF.

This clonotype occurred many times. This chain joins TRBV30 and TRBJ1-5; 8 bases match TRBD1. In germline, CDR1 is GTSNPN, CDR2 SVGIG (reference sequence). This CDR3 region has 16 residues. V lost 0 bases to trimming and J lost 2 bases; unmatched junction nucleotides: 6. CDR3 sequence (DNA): TGTGCCTGGAGTGTACAGATGGGACAGGGCAATCAGCCCCAGCATTTT. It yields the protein CAWSVQMGQGNQPQHF.

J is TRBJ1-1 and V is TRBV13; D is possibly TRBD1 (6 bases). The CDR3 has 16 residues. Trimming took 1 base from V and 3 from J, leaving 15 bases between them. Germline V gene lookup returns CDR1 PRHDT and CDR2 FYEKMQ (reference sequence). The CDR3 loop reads CASSLDTGTSDTEAFF. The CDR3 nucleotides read TGTGCCAGCAGCTTAGACACCGGGACATCGGACACTGAAGCTTTCTTT.

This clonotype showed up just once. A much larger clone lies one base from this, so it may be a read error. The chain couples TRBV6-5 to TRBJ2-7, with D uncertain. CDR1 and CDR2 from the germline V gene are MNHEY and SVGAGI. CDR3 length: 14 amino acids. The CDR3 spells CARSYSPQAYEQYF. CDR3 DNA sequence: TGTGCCAGAAGTTACTCGCCCCAAGCCTACGAGCAGTACTTC.

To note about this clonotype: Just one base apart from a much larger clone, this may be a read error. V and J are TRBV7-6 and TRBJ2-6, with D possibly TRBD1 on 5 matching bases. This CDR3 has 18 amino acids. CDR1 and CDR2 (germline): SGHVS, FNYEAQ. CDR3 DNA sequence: TGTGCCAGCAGCTCTAACCCCCTCCCTCACTCTGGGGCCAACGTCCCGACTTTC. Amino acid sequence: CASSSNPLPHSGANVPTF.

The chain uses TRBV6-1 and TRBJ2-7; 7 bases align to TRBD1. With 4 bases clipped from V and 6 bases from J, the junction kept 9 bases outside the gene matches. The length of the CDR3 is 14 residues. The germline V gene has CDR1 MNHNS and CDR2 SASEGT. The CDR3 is CASSGPTGLGEQYF. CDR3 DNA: TGTGCCAGCAGTGGCCCGACAGGGTTAGGCGAGCAGTACTTC.